At least ten counts were recorded for the clone carrying this T cell receptor beta chain. The CDR3 is 15 amino acids. TCRdb re-called the 5' RACE reads with MiXCR, one entry per CDR3 protein. The sample lists 200,000 to 300,000 distinct CDR3 sequences, over 3% occurring once. This record belongs to a study of T cells after yellow fever vaccination. The TCR was taken from a man aged 18 to 35 who received the YFV17D yellow fever vaccine. V usage is TRBV21-1 and J usage is TRBJ2-1; the table's D call of TRBD2 was not tested on the DNA. TRBV21-1 is listed as a pseudogene. Specimen: PBMCs, collected 15 days after the yellow fever booster vaccination. The DNA of the CDR3 is TGTGCCAGCAGCAAATTACGACTAGCGGACAATGAGCAGTTCTTC. This gives the protein CASSKLRLADNEQFF.